The next 25 T cell receptor beta chains were all read from a single sample in a study of molecular identifiers for immune sequencing clone quantification. TCRdb re-derived calls from the PCR reads in MiXCR, one entry per CDR3 protein. This table has about 630,000 distinct CDR3 sequences, over 25% appearing once. Sample: naive CD8+ T cells from blood, with Jurkat cell RNA spiked in. Subset indicated: FACS-sorted CD8+CD4-CCR7+CD45RA+ naive T cells. The receptors were gathered from a human donor in good health. Some libraries in this study had Jurkat cell RNA spiked in.

This clonotype was detected only a few times. A far more abundant clone sits one base away, making this likely a read error. The gene calls are TRBV29-1 and TRBJ1-1; D is uncertain. The germline V gene encodes CDR1 SQVTM and CDR2 ANQGSEA. The CDR3 is made up of 11 amino acids. Here the CDR3 reads CSVDLGTEALF. The DNA of the CDR3 is TGCAGCGTTGACCTGGGCACTGAAGCTCTCTTT.

This clonotype came up many times. This chain uses TRBV13 with TRBJ2-7; D is undetermined. CDR1 and CDR2 from the germline V gene are PRHDT and FYEKMQ (reference sequence). The CDR3 sequence is 14 residues long. V was clipped by 3 bases and J by 2 bases, with 11 bases between them. Here the CDR3 reads CASSFGVRAYEQYF. CDR3 DNA sequence: TGTGCCAGCAGCTTTGGGGTGAGAGCCTACGAGCAGTACTTC. Drawing the rest from reference TRBV13 and TRBJ2-7, the complete variable domain is AAGVIQSPRHLIKEKRETATLKCYPIPRHDTVYWYQQGPGQDPQFLISFYEKMQSDKGSIPDRFSAQQFSDYHSELNMSSLELGDSALYFCASSFGVRAYEQYFGPGTRLTVT.

This clonotype has just a few counts. This sequence joins TRBV7-9 and TRBJ2-7; 7 positions match TRBD2. In germline, CDR1 is SEHNR, CDR2 FQNEAQ (reference sequence). The V gene end was trimmed by 5 bases and the J gene end by 4 bases; junction bases not matched to a gene: 11. The CDR3 runs to 15 residues. The CDR3: CASSLTAGVLYEQYF. The CDR3, as DNA: TGTGCCAGCAGCCTGACCGCGGGAGTCCTTTACGAGCAGTACTTC.

Ten or more counts support this clonotype. The chain joins TRBV2 to TRBJ2-5; TRBD2 aligns across 7 bases. This CDR3 spans 15 amino acids. V shed 10 bases, J shed 2 bases, and the junction held 13 bases outside the gene matches. Germline CDR1 and CDR2: SNHLY and FYNNEI. CDR3 DNA sequence: TGTGCCACAAACCAAGGACTAGTCGCACAAGAGACCCAGTACTTC. It specifies CATNQGLVAQETQYF. The whole variable domain, filled in from reference TRBV2 and TRBJ2-5, reads EPEVTQTPSHQVTQMGQEVILRCVPISNHLYFYWYRQILGQKVEFLVSFYNNEISEKSEIFDDQFSVERPDGSNFTLKIRSTKLEDSAMYFCATNQGLVAQETQYFGPGTRLLVL.

This clonotype was picked up a small number of times. This rearrangement joins TRBV7-6 to TRBJ2-7; D might be TRBD1 or TRBD2, each matching 5 bases. There are 15 residues in the CDR3. The V end was cut by 4 bases, the J end by 5 bases, with 18 bases between. From germline, CDR1 is SGHVS and CDR2 FNYEAQ. The CDR3 coding sequence is TGTGCCAGCAGCTCATCGGGGCGGGCTGGCGACGAGCAGTACTTC. This translates into CASSSSGRAGDEQYF.

Worth noting for this clonotype: A read error may be the cause here, since a much bigger clone is one base away. The chain combines TRBV28 with TRBJ1-2; D is undetermined. V was clipped by 5 bases and J by 5 bases, with 15 bases between them. Germline V gene data show CDR1 as MDHEN and CDR2 as SYDVKM. This CDR3 has 14 amino acids. The CDR3 loop is CASSPPPRQYGYTF. DNA of the CDR3: TGTGCCAGCAGTCCCCCCCCTCGCCAATATGGCTACACCTTC.

The chain employs TRBV29-1 and TRBJ1-6; weak D call: TRBD1 (6 bases). Trimming took off 5 bases at V and 4 bases at J, with 15 bases between the two ends. In germline, CDR1 is SQVTM, CDR2 ANQGSEA. The CDR3 has 15 residues. In DNA, the CDR3 is TGCAGCGTTACAGGGAGGGGGGGGTATAATTCACCCCTCCACTTT. The encoded protein is CSVTGRGGYNSPLHF.

Points on this clonotype: A read error is possible here, since a much larger clone lies one base away. The rearrangement joins TRBV5-6 to TRBJ1-1; no reliable D call. V lost 3 bases to trimming and J lost 11 bases, with 20 bases between them. The CDR3 extends over 14 amino acids. The V gene's germline CDR1 is SGHDT and CDR2 YYEEEE. The CDR3 coding sequence is TGTGCCAGCAGCTCTTTCGGGGTGGAGGACCTGGCTTTCTTT. Its translation is CASSSFGVEDLAFF.

This chain uses TRBV24-1 with TRBJ2-2, with 7 bases fitting TRBD1. CDR1 is KGHDR and CDR2 is SFDVKD in the germline V gene. Unmatched junction bases numbered 7, after V lost 3 bases and J lost 7 bases. The CDR3 totals 15 residues. The CDR3 DNA is TGTGCCACCAGTGATACTCGGACAGGATTCGGGGAGCTGTTTTTT. Translation gives CATSDTRTGFGELFF.

The gene calls are TRBV29-1 and TRBJ1-2; D is unresolved. Germline CDR1 SQVTM, CDR2 ANQGSEA. V lost 5 bases and J lost 4, with 8 bases in between. The CDR3 consists of 11 residues. This CDR3 reads CSVLGGYGYTF. The CDR3 DNA sequence: TGCAGCGTTTTAGGAGGCTATGGCTACACCTTC.

Details on this clonotype: Being one base from a much bigger clone, this may be a read error. The chain has TRBV6-1 and TRBJ1-5; maybe TRBD1 (6 bases). The V gene lost 4 bases and the J gene lost 7 bases, with 8 bases spanning the gap. Germline-derived CDR1 and CDR2 are MNHNS and SASEGT. The CDR3 totals 12 residues. Here the CDR3 DNA reads TGTGCCAGCAGTGCACAGGGACAGCCCCAGCATTTT. As protein: CASSAQGQPQHF.

This clonotype was recorded a few times. The V call is TRBV9, the J call TRBJ2-3; either TRBD1 or TRBD2 may fit D (5 bases each). The CDR3 has 17 amino acids. Trimming took 4 bases from V and 1 from J, leaving 19 bases between them. In germline, CDR1 is SGDLS, CDR2 YYNGEE. The CDR3, as DNA: TGTGCCAGCAGCTCATGGGACGGGAACTCCCGCACAGATACGCAGTATTTT. Its protein product is CASSSWDGNSRTDTQYF.

This clonotype was seen a few times. The rearrangement uses TRBV9 and TRBJ2-3; tentatively, D is TRBD1 or TRBD2 (5 bases each). Germline V gene data show CDR1 as SGDLS and CDR2 as YYNGEE. V was trimmed by 7 bases and J by 1 base, leaving 22 bases between them. The CDR3 contains 17 residues. Written as DNA, the CDR3 is TGTGCCAGCTCCACCGGGGCTGGGAGACATCGCACAGATACGCAGTATTTT. As protein: CASSTGAGRHRTDTQYF.

This clonotype has a count of ten or more. The gene calls are TRBV7-9 and TRBJ2-7; D might be TRBD1 (6 bases). Germline values: CDR1 SEHNR, CDR2 FQNEAQ (reference sequence). The CDR3 sequence is 13 residues long. Between the trimmed V and J ends, which lost 0 bases and 6 bases, there was a span of 9 bases. The CDR3 here is CASSLASGAEQYF. The CDR3 DNA reads as TGTGCCAGCAGCTTAGCCTCAGGGGCCGAGCAGTACTTC.

Turning to this clonotype: Since a much larger clone is just one base distant, this may be a read error. V gene TRBV6-5 combines with J gene TRBJ2-7; 12 bases fit TRBD2. V shed 0 bases and J 7 bases; nucleotides not matched to a gene: 4. The CDR3 is made up of 15 amino acids. The germline gives CDR1 MNHEY, CDR2 SVGAGI. CDR3 DNA: TGTGCCAGCAGTTACTCGACTAGCGGGAGTGCTGAGCAGTACTTC. Protein sequence: CASSYSTSGSAEQYF.

This clonotype was observed at least ten times. The CDR3 DNA is TGTGCCAGCAGCCTTGGGACCACCCGTTACGAGCAGTACTTC. Protein sequence: CASSLGTTRYEQYF. The rearrangement links TRBV3-1 to TRBJ2-7; D is tentatively TRBD1 or TRBD2 (5 bases each). Germline V gives CDR1 LGHDT, CDR2 YNNKEL (reference sequence). The CDR3 extends over 14 amino acids. V gave up 4 bases and J gave up 4 bases, with 14 bases separating them.

The genes are TRBV5-1 and TRBJ2-5; 8 nucleotides agree with TRBD1. V was clipped by 4 bases and J by 5 bases; unmatched bases: 13. Germline V gene sequence: CDR1 SGHRS, CDR2 YFSETQ. There are 16 residues in the CDR3. This chain's CDR3 is CASSPPASGGAETQYF. CDR3 in DNA: TGCGCCAGCAGCCCCCCGGCGTCAGGGGGCGCGGAGACCCAGTACTTC.

This clonotype was counted once. V and J are TRBV28 and TRBJ2-7, with D perhaps matching TRBD1 (5 bases). CDR3 length: 13 residues. Trimming shortened V by 5 bases and J by 2 bases, and 10 bases separated the two germline ends. CDR1 MDHEN and CDR2 SYDVKM come from the germline V gene. The CDR3 DNA follows: TGTGCCAGCAGTGAAGGGGAACCCTACGAGCAGTACTTC. Translated: CASSEGEPYEQYF.

This clonotype has a count of ten or more. This CDR3 reads CASSDGAESFF. CDR3 DNA: TGTGCCAGCAGTGATGGAGCCGAAAGTTTCTTT. The rearrangement joins TRBV25-1 to TRBJ1-1, with unresolved D. Trimming shortened V by 3 bases and J by 13 bases, and 12 bases separated the two germline ends. Germline values: CDR1 MGHDK, CDR2 SYGVNS. CDR3 size: 11 residues. The full variable domain, in which reference TRBV25-1 and TRBJ1-1 provide the parts outside the CDR3, is EADIYQTPRYLVIGTGKKITLECSQTMGHDKMYWYQQDPGMELHLIHYSYGVNSTEKGDLSSESTVSRIRTEHFPLTLESARPSHTSQYLCASSDGAESFFGQGTRLTVV.

The chain combines TRBV7-9 with TRBJ2-1; no definite D call. V was clipped by 4 bases and J by 7 bases, with 11 bases between them. There are 13 residues in the CDR3. Germline CDR1 is SEHNR and CDR2 is FQNEAQ (reference sequence). The CDR3 DNA reads as TGTGCCAGCAGCTCCCTACTTTGGAATGAGCAGTTCTTC. Protein sequence: CASSSLLWNEQFF.

This clonotype was picked up one time. The rearrangement joins TRBV11-2 to TRBJ1-2, with D uncertain. The CDR3 runs 15 residues. Germline V gene data show CDR1 as SGHAT and CDR2 as FQNNGV. V lost 1 base and J lost 3, with 12 bases in between. The CDR3 sequence is CASSLGGFGYYGYTF. The CDR3 DNA follows: TGTGCCAGCAGCTTAGGAGGCTTTGGTTACTATGGCTACACCTTC.

The chain joins TRBV7-9 to TRBJ2-7; the match to TRBD1 covers 8 bases. CDR1 is SEHNR, CDR2 FQNEAQ, per germline (reference sequence). J was trimmed by 4 bases and V by 3 bases; bases with no gene match: 11. The CDR3 totals 16 residues. In nucleotides, the CDR3 is TGTGCCAGCAGCTTTCCCCAGGACAGGGATCGGTACGAGCAGTACTTC. Encoded protein: CASSFPQDRDRYEQYF.

The chain carries TRBV7-9 and TRBJ2-1; D gene unclear. V was trimmed by 5 bases and J by 0 bases, leaving 11 bases between them. Looked up from germline, CDR1 is SEHNR and CDR2 is FQNEAQ (reference sequence). There are 15 residues in the CDR3. The CDR3 DNA is TGTGCCAGCAGCAAAACTGATCCCTCCTACAATGAGCAGTTCTTC. Its translation: CASSKTDPSYNEQFF.

In this sample, this clonotype turned up once. One end of the junction does not line up with germline, which may come from a read error. V is TRBV9 and J is TRBJ2-7, with a possible D match to TRBD2 (6 bases). CDR1 SGDLS and CDR2 YYNGEE come from the germline V gene. The CDR3 has 13 amino acids. The CDR3 DNA sequence: TGTGCCAGCCGCCCCGGCGGAGGCGGGGTGCAGTCCTTC. It yields the protein CASRPGGGGVQSF.

The table lists this clonotype with a few counts. The chain uses TRBV9 and TRBJ2-5; D is unclear. The V end was cut by 0 bases, the J end by 2 bases, with 11 bases between. The CDR3 runs 15 residues. Germline assignment: CDR1 SGDLS and CDR2 YYNGEE. CDR3 loop: CASSVDGRSQETQYF. The CDR3 coding sequence is TGTGCCAGCAGCGTAGATGGACGGTCACAAGAGACCCAGTACTTC.